Described below is a single TCR beta chain sequence and its context. The antigen is undetermined. This entry is derived from a study of Ad26.COV2.S vaccination and SARS-CoV-2 variants. Study conclusions and caveats: Vaccinees and placebo recipients showed similar non-spike TCR breadth.

V lost 3 bases to trimming and J lost 0 bases, with 9 bases between them. The length of the CDR3 is 15 residues. CDR1 is LNHDA, CDR2 SQIVND, per germline (reference sequence). Some clones are missing from TCRdb's copy, which holds only in-frame ones; the method was immunoSEQ multiplex PCR. The sample lists hundreds of thousands of clones; approximately 89% were seen once. Treatment noted: about 20 received Ad26.COV2.S at low or high dose, single or two shots; several received placebo; per-sample allocation not given. Repertoires come from day 63 after the first vaccine or placebo injection. An Ad26 vector carrying the Wuhan-strain SARS-CoV-2 spike served as the vaccine.

The chain links TRBV19 to TRBJ2-4; maybe TRBD2 (5 bases). This receptor was identified in a person aged 18 to 65 who received the Ad26.COV2.S COVID-19 vaccine or a placebo. This specimen was peripheral blood, taken in a trial of Ad26.COV2.S vaccine versus placebo. The DNA for the CDR3 is TGTGCCAGTAGTATGAGGGTACTAGCCAAAAACATTCAGTACTTC. It encodes CASSMRVLAKNIQYF.